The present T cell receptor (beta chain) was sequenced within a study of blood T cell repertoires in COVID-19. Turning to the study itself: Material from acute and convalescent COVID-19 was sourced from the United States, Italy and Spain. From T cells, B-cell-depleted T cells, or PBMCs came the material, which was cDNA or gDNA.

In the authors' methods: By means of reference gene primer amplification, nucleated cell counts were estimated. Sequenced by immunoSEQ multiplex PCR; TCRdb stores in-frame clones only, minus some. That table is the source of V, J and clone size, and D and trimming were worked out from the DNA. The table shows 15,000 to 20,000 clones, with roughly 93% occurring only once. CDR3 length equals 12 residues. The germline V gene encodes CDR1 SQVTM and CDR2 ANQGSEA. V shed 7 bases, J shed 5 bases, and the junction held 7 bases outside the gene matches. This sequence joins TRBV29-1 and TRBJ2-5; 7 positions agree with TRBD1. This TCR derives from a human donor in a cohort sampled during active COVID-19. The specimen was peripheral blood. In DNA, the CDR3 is TGCAGCGGTTGGGGACAGTCGGAGACCCAGTACTTC. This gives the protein CSGWGQSETQYF.